The sequence of this TCR beta chain was determined in a study of CD8 T cells in ankylosing spondylitis. As concerns this clonotype: Its cognate antigen is unknown.

Using quantitative 5'-RACE with molecular barcodes, the authors made TCR beta libraries. TCRdb independently ran MiXCR on the 5' RACE reads; one entry per CDR3 protein. The profile covers 500,000 to 550,000 distinct CDR3 sequences, with 12% appearing a single time and 6.5% to 7% taken by the ten largest. CDR1 SGHRS and CDR2 YFSETQ come from the germline V gene. CDR3 length equals 17 residues. V shed 4 bases, J shed 7 bases, and the junction held 11 bases outside the gene matches. General observations from the study: Typical of ankylosing spondylitis blood, it appeared, was a TCR beta motif of several highly homologous variants. Certain motif variants had earlier been reported in reactive arthritis synovial fluid and blood. Disease-associated clonotypes exhibited CD8+ identity and were relatively infrequent in peripheral blood. Researchers reportedly found disease-linked clones significantly enriched in matched ankylosing spondylitis synovial fluid.

The rearrangement links TRBV5-1 to TRBJ2-1, with TRBD2 matching over 13 bases. The sequence came from a male donor with ankylosing spondylitis. Sequencing was done on a sample of blood, either unsorted or a sorted T cell fraction (not recorded which). The CDR3 protein is CASSQIPRTSGSNEQFF. In DNA, the CDR3 is TGCGCCAGCAGCCAGATTCCTAGGACTAGCGGGAGTAATGAGCAGTTCTTC.